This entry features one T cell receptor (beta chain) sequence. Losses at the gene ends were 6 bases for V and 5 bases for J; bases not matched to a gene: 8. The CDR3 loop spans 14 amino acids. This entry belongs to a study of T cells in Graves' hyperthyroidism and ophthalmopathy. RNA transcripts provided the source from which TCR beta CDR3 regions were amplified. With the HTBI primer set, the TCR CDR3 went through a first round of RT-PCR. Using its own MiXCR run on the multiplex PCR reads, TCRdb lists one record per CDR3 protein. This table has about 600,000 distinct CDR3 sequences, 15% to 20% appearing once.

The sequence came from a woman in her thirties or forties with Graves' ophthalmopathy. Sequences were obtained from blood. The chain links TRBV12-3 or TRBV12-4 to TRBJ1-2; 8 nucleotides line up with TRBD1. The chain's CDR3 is CASSSQTGAYGYTF. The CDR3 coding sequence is TGTGCCAGCAGCTCACAGACAGGGGCGTATGGCTACACCTTC.